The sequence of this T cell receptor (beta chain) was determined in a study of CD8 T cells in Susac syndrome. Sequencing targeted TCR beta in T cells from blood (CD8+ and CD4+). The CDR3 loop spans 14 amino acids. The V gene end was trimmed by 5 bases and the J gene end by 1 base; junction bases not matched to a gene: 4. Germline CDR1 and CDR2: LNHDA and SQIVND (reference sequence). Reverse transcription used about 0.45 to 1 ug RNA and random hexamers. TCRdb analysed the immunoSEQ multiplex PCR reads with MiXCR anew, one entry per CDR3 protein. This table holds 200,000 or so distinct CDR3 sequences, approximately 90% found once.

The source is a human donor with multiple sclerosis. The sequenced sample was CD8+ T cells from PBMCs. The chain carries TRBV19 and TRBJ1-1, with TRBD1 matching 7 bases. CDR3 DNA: TGTGCCAGTAGTCAGGGGGGGAGGAACACTGAAGCTTTCTTT. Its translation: CASSQGGRNTEAFF.